The 20 T cell receptor beta chains reported below all come from one sample, sequenced in a study of blood T cell repertoires in COVID-19. Assay used: immunoSEQ multiplex PCR; TCRdb lists only in-frame clones, some missing. Altogether around 150,000 clones are present, just under 85% being singletons, with the ten largest covering about 3.4%. The specimen sequenced was PBMCs or T cells enriched from blood (not recorded which). These receptors all stem from a woman between 45 and 65 years old with acute COVID-19.

The chain combines TRBV27 with TRBJ2-4; possible D gene TRBD2, 5 bases. The CDR3 is made up of 15 amino acids. Trimming took 4 bases from V and 0 from J, leaving 10 bases between them. Germline values: CDR1 MNHEY, CDR2 SMNVEV (reference sequence). In DNA, the CDR3 is TGTGCCAGCAGTTATGGAGGAGTAGCCAAAAACATTCAGTACTTC. Translating gives CASSYGGVAKNIQYF.

The chain employs TRBV2 and TRBJ1-6; a possible D gene is TRBD1 (6 bases). V was clipped by 7 bases and J by 5 bases, with 6 bases between them. The CDR3 is made up of 12 amino acids. Germline-derived CDR1 and CDR2 are SNHLY and FYNNEI. The CDR3 nucleotides read TGTGCCAGCAACAGGGATAATTCACCCCTCCACTTT. Amino acids: CASNRDNSPLHF.

This clone has only a few counts. The rearrangement links TRBV19 to TRBJ2-3; a weak D match, TRBD1 (5 bases). This CDR3 is 14 amino acids long. Germline loops: CDR1 LNHDA, CDR2 SQIVND (reference sequence). V lost 5 bases, J lost 7 bases, and 16 bases lay in between. CDR3 residues: CASSPDWAGNTQYF. DNA for the CDR3: TGTGCCAGTAGTCCGGATTGGGCAGGGAATACGCAGTATTTT.

The CDR3 reads CASTRQLISNQPQHF. DNA for the CDR3: TGTGCCAGCACCCGACAGTTAATTAGCAATCAGCCCCAGCATTTT. The rearrangement joins TRBV6-5 to TRBJ1-5; the D gene is possibly TRBD1 (5 bases). CDR1 MNHEY and CDR2 SVGAGI come from the germline V gene. The CDR3 extends over 15 amino acids. Trimming took off 7 bases at V and 0 bases at J, with 13 bases between the two ends.

A remark on this clone: Compared with germline, one end of the junction differs, possibly owing to a read error. The chain joins TRBV2 to TRBJ2-5; the D gene is possibly TRBD2 (5 bases). Looked up from germline, CDR1 is SNHLY and CDR2 is FYNNEI. CDR3 size: 15 residues. The CDR3 is CDSASELISGETQYF. CDR3 nucleotide sequence: TGTGACAGCGCCAGCGAGTTGATCAGCGGAGAGACCCAGTACTTC.

V gene TRBV7-2 combines with J gene TRBJ1-1, with D perhaps TRBD1 (5 bases). With 2 bases removed from V and 9 bases from J, the gap between germline ends came to 13 bases. CDR1 is SGHTA, CDR2 FQGNSA, per germline. This CDR3 comprises 13 residues. CDR3 nucleotide sequence: TGTGCCAGCAGCTTATTGGCAGACAGCAAAGCTTTCTTT. Translating it yields CASSLLADSKAFF.

This chain connects TRBV6-2 or TRBV6-3 to TRBJ1-4; D is ambiguous. CDR1 is MNHEY and CDR2 is SVGEGT in the germline V gene. V shed 5 bases and J shed 4 bases, with 8 bases lying between them. The CDR3 runs 13 residues. The CDR3 reads CASSDGLNEKLFF. Here the CDR3 DNA reads TGTGCCAGCAGTGATGGACTTAATGAAAAACTGTTTTTT.

The rearrangement uses TRBV3-1 (or the pseudogene TRBV3-2) and TRBJ1-1; D may be TRBD1 (5 bases). CDR1 and CDR2 (germline): LGHDT, YNNKEL (reference sequence). The V and J ends lost 0 bases and 0 bases respectively, with 8 bases between them. The CDR3 loop spans 15 amino acids. The DNA of the CDR3 is TGTGCCAGCAGCCAAGATCGACAGATGAACACTGAAGCTTTCTTT. Translation gives CASSQDRQMNTEAFF.

The rearrangement joins TRBV10-3 to TRBJ1-2; TRBD1 aligns across 8 bases. V shed 7 bases and J 3 bases; nucleotides not matched to a gene: 4. The germline V gene has CDR1 ENHRY and CDR2 SYGVKD. CDR3 length: 13 residues. As DNA, the CDR3 is TGTGCCATCACCGAGACAGGGGACTATGGCTACACCTTC. Its protein is CAITETGDYGYTF.

In DNA, the CDR3 is TGTGCCTGGAGCCTAGGGTATGGGACTAGGCAATACGAGCAGTACTTC. Amino acids: CAWSLGYGTRQYEQYF. The chain uses TRBV30 and TRBJ2-7, with 8 bases matching TRBD2. The CDR3 runs 16 residues. Germline V gene data show CDR1 as GTSNPN and CDR2 as SVGIG (reference sequence). The J segment lost 4 bases and the V segment lost 3 bases, leaving 14 bases of the junction unmatched.

The rearrangement uses TRBV5-1 and TRBJ2-7; 8 nucleotides match TRBD1. The CDR3 covers 12 residues. Germline CDR1 reads SGHRS; CDR2 reads YFSETQ. V shed 4 bases and J 5 bases; nucleotides not matched to a gene: 2. CDR3 residues: CASSTTGDEQYF. Written as DNA, the CDR3 is TGCGCCAGCAGCACGACAGGGGACGAGCAGTACTTC.

The chain has TRBV30 and TRBJ2-1; 9 nucleotides agree with TRBD2. This CDR3 is built from 19 residues. Germline V gene lookup returns CDR1 GTSNPN and CDR2 SVGIG (reference sequence). The trim removed 7 bases at V and 0 bases at J, leaving 19 bases unmatched. This CDR3 reads CAFQRGLAGNLISYNEQFF. The DNA of the CDR3 is TGTGCCTTTCAAAGGGGGCTAGCGGGAAACCTGATCTCCTACAATGAGCAGTTCTTC.

The chain employs TRBV6-5 and TRBJ1-3; 7 bases align to TRBD1. Germline assignment: CDR1 MNHEY and CDR2 SVGAGI. The CDR3 is 16 amino acids. V lost 0 bases and J lost 4; bases outside the gene matches: 6. The CDR3 DNA follows: TGTGCCAGCAGTTACTCAAGACAGGGTACGGGAAACACCATATATTTT. Translating gives CASSYSRQGTGNTIYF.

This rearrangement joins TRBV15 to TRBJ1-5, with TRBD1 identical over 9 bases. Trimming at V came to 3 bases and at J to 4 bases, leaving 7 bases not matched to a gene. CDR3 length: 16 amino acids. CDR1 is LNHNV and CDR2 is YYDKDF in the germline V gene (reference sequence). CDR3 DNA sequence: TGTGCCACCAGCAGGGAAGGGACAGGGTGGAATCAGCCCCAGCATTTT. Its translation is CATSREGTGWNQPQHF.

The rearrangement joins TRBV5-4 to TRBJ2-2, with D possibly TRBD2 on 6 matching bases. Germline V gene sequence: CDR1 SGHNT, CDR2 YYREEE (reference sequence). There are 14 residues in the CDR3. The germline V and J ends were trimmed by 3 bases and 6 bases, with 12 bases remaining between them. Here the CDR3 reads CASSSPTSPGELFF. The CDR3 bases are TGTGCCAGCAGCTCCCCGACTAGTCCCGGGGAGCTGTTTTTT.

This clone was detected once. The chain joins TRBV29-1 to TRBJ1-1; a possible D gene is TRBD1 (5 bases). Germline-derived CDR1 and CDR2 are SQVTM and ANQGSEA. CDR3 length equals 15 residues. V was pared by 0 bases and J by 1 base, with 12 bases between. The CDR3 loop reads CSVEDWATGNTEAFF. CDR3 nucleotides: TGCAGCGTTGAAGATTGGGCAACAGGGAACACTGAAGCTTTCTTT.

This clone was observed a single time. The chain employs TRBV7-2 and TRBJ1-5; D is possibly TRBD1 (6 bases). The CDR3 covers 15 residues. The V end was cut by 1 base, the J end by 4 bases, with 11 bases between. CDR1 is SGHTA and CDR2 is FQGNSA in the germline V gene. CDR3: CASSLVAGANQPQHF. The CDR3 DNA follows: TGTGCCAGCAGCTTAGTGGCGGGGGCAAATCAGCCCCAGCATTTT.

This clone turned up a few times. The CDR3 DNA reads as TGTGCCATCAGTGATAGTGGAGCGGAGGTATACGAGCAGTACTTC. Its translation: CAISDSGAEVYEQYF. The rearrangement joins TRBV10-3 to TRBJ2-7; the D gene is possibly TRBD2 (5 bases). V lost 3 bases, J lost 4 bases, and 16 bases lay in between. Germline CDR1 reads ENHRY; CDR2 reads SYGVKD. CDR3 length: 15 amino acids.

The chain has TRBV19 and TRBJ2-3; weak D call: TRBD1 (9 bases). The germline V gene encodes CDR1 LNHDA and CDR2 SQIVND (reference sequence). The length of the CDR3 is 19 residues. V gave up 3 bases and J gave up 7 bases, with 29 bases separating them. The CDR3 DNA reads as TGTGCCAGTAGTATGGTGGGACAGGGATACGGGAGGGTCAGGAATACGCAGTATTTT. This encodes CASSMVGQGYGRVRNTQYF.

This CDR3 reads CASSFSGSGEQYF. The CDR3 bases are TGTGCCAGCAGCTTTAGCGGGAGTGGAGAGCAGTACTTC. This chain connects TRBV11-2 to TRBJ2-7; 9 positions agree with TRBD2. CDR1 is SGHAT, CDR2 FQNNGV, per germline. CDR3 size: 13 residues. The junction had 4 bases not matched to a gene; V was cut back by 3 bases and J by 7 bases. Based on the CDR3 plus reference TRBV11-2 and TRBJ2-7, the full variable domain is EAGVAQSPRYKIIEKRQSVAFWCNPISGHATLYWYQQILGQGPKLLIQFQNNGVVDDSQLPKDRFSAERLKGVDSTLKIQPAKLEDSAVYLCASSFSGSGEQYFGPGTRLTVT.